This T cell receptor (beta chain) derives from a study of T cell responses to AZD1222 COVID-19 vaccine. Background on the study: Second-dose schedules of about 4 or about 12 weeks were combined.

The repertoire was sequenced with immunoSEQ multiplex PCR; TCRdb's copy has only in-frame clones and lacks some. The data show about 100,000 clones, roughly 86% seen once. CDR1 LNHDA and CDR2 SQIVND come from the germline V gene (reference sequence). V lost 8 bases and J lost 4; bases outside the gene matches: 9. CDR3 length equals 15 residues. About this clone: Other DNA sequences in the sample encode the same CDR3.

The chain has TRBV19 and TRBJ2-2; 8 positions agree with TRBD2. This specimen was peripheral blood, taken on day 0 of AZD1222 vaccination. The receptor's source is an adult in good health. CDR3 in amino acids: CASGGASGGTGELFF. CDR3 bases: TGTGCCAGTGGAGGGGCCAGCGGGGGCACCGGGGAGCTGTTTTTT.